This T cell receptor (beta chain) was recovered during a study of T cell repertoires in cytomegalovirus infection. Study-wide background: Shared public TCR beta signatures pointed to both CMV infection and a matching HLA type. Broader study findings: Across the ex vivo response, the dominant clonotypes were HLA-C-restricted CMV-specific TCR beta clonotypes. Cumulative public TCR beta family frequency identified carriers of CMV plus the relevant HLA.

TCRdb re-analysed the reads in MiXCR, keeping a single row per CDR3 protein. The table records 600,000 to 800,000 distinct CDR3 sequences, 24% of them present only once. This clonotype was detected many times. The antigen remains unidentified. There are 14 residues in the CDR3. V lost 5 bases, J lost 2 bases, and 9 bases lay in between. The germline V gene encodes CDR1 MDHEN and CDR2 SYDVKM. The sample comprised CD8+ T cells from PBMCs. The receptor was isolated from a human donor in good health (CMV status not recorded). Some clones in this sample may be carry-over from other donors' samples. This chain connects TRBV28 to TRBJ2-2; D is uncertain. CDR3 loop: CASSLPVNTGELFF. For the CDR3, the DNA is TGTGCCAGCAGTCTGCCAGTAAACACCGGGGAGCTGTTTTTT.